The entry below gives a single T cell receptor (beta chain) sequence along with its context. Antigen specificity is unknown. 200 to 250 ng DNA, 25,000 to 30,000 T cell genomes, went into each sorted-subset replicate PCR. Some clones are missing from TCRdb's copy, which holds only in-frame ones; the method was immunoSEQ multiplex PCR. Counted here are under 600,000 clones, around 97% occurring once; the ten biggest clones make up 0.045% to 0.07%. Those who donated were healthy HIV-negative adults, with no recent acute infections or vaccinations reported. The sample is drawn from a study of shared clonotypes between healthy human individuals. Study findings and constraints: Across subsets, estimated richness was generally greater for naive than for memory populations. Clonotypes which were not shared had lower generation probabilities than clonotypes that all four donors shared.

Germline CDR1 is LNHDA and CDR2 is SQIVND (reference sequence). CDR3 length: 17 amino acids. The V gene end was trimmed by 4 bases and the J gene end by 4 bases; junction bases not matched to a gene: 11. Sequenced: naive CD4+ T cells sorted from blood. Sample subset: CD45RA+ positively selected. The rearrangement joins TRBV19 to TRBJ2-3; 10 bases are shared with TRBD2. The sequence came from a woman aged 25 to 39 in good health. The CDR3 DNA sequence: TGTGCCAGTAGTAGGCCACCGGGACTAGCGCCCCCAGATACGCAGTATTTT. It is translated as CASSRPPGLAPPDTQYF. Full variable domain (rest looked up from reference TRBV19 and TRBJ2-3): DGGITQSPKYLFRKEGQNVTLSCEQNLNHDAMYWYRQDPGQGLRLIYYSQIVNDFQKGDIAEGYSVSREKKESFPLTVTSAQKNPTAFYLCASSRPPGLAPPDTQYFGPGTRLTVL.